The 6 T cell receptor beta chains presented below share a single source sample, sequenced in a study of neurological immune-mediated disorders. MiXCR was run by TCRdb on the 5' RACE reads, yielding one entry per CDR3 protein. The sample contains some 21,000 distinct CDR3 sequences, roughly 15% of which appear only once. The specimen sequenced was PBMCs. The receptors derive from a female donor with HTLV-1-associated myelopathy (HAM/TSP).

This clonotype was counted at least ten times. The J gene is TRBJ1-6, the V gene TRBV7-2; D uncertain. The germline V and J ends were trimmed by 8 bases and 7 bases, with 6 bases remaining between them. Germline CDR1 SGHTA, CDR2 FQGNSA. The CDR3 is 11 residues long. CDR3 sequence: CASGWNSPLHF. In DNA form, the CDR3 reads TGTGCCAGCGGGTGGAATTCACCCCTCCACTTT. The full variable domain, in which reference TRBV7-2 and TRBJ1-6 provide the parts outside the CDR3, is GAGVSQSPSNKVTEKGKDVELRCDPISGHTALYWYRQSLGQGLEFLIYFQGNSAPDKSGLPSDRFSAERTGGSVSTLTIQRTQQEDSAVYLCASGWNSPLHFGNGTRLTVT.

This clonotype was recorded many times. The chain uses TRBV20-1 and TRBJ1-4; TRBD1 matches at 10 bases. The trim removed 0 bases at V and 5 bases at J, leaving 12 bases unmatched. The CDR3 sequence is 18 residues long. Per the germline V gene, CDR1 is DFQATT and CDR2 is SNEGSKA (reference sequence). The CDR3 DNA reads as TGCAGTGCTAGAGAAGTAACGGGACAGGGGCTTGGAAATGAAAAACTGTTTTTT. It codes for CSAREVTGQGLGNEKLFF.

Ten or more counts support this clonotype. The chain uses TRBV7-9 and TRBJ1-4; maybe TRBD1 (5 bases). Germline V gene sequence: CDR1 SEHNR, CDR2 FQNEAQ (reference sequence). Trimming took off 1 base at V and 4 bases at J, with 16 bases between the two ends. The CDR3 loop spans 17 amino acids. CDR3 sequence reads: CASSLGVRRDGNEKLFF. CDR3 DNA: TGTGCCAGCAGCTTAGGAGTTAGACGGGACGGTAATGAAAAACTGTTTTTT.

This clonotype was seen at least ten times. At one boundary the junction diverges from the germline segment, which might be a read error. The chain employs TRBV7-7 and TRBJ2-1, with 13 bases fitting TRBD2. The CDR3 totals 20 residues. Germline assignment: CDR1 SSHAT and CDR2 FNYEAQ (reference sequence). The CDR3 sequence is CASSLGKGGRLAGGYNEQFF. As DNA, the CDR3 is TGTGCTAGCAGCTTAGGAAAGGGGGGACGACTAGCGGGAGGCTACAATGAGCAGTTCTTC.

This clonotype was observed many times. This rearrangement joins TRBV7-2 to TRBJ1-2; 10 bases are a match to TRBD1. Germline V gene data show CDR1 as SGHTA and CDR2 as FQGNSA. J was trimmed by 7 bases and V by 2 bases; bases with no gene match: 7. The CDR3 extends over 15 amino acids. CDR3 nucleotides: TGTGCCAGCAGCTTACTGGCGGGACAGGGGCCTGGCTACACCTTC. Its translation is CASSLLAGQGPGYTF.

Comment on this clonotype: The missing conserved phenylalanine or tryptophan at the end of this CDR3 makes a read error likely. The DNA is left out, because the CDR3 cannot be placed on it with certainty; the CDR3 is given as TCRdb lists it. The chain has TRBV30 and TRBJ1-6. The CDR3 spans 8 amino acids, including both terminal residues. Germline V gene lookup returns CDR1 GTSNPN and CDR2 SVGIG (reference sequence). The CDR3 here is CAWSVRGD.